The clone carrying this T cell receptor beta chain was seen a few times. Its antigen is not known. At one end the junction does not follow the germline gene, possibly because of a read error. TCRdb itself ran the 5' RACE reads through MiXCR, one entry per CDR3 protein. Here the sample spans about 320,000 distinct CDR3 sequences, more than 13% being singletons. The sample belongs to a study of T-cell memory formation after mild COVID-19. The study's findings and limits: That cross-reactive memory joined was suggested by some responding clones appearing in pre-infection memory.

The CDR3 length is 15 residues. The J gene is TRBJ2-2, the V gene TRBV12-3 or TRBV12-4; 12 positions agree with TRBD2. Sequenced sample: PBMCs or a T cell subset sorted from them (not recorded which). The TCR comes from a young man who had mild COVID-19 (a few samples of this study predate the infection). Cell type and time point are not known. The CDR3: CASSPLAGGSGELFF. CDR3 nucleotides: TGTGCCAGCAGCCCCCTAGCGGGGGGGAGCGGGGAGCTTTTTTTT.